This TCR beta chain was profiled in a study of blood T cell repertoires in COVID-19. Overall study: Sites across the United States, Italy and Spain contributed samples from acute and convalescent COVID-19.

The V gene's germline CDR1 is MDHEN and CDR2 SYDVKM. Trimming left V 0 bases short and J 5 bases short, with 11 bases between. The CDR3 has 15 residues. As handled by the study authors: The assay estimated nucleated cells by amplifying reference gene primers. TCRdb keeps only in-frame clones here, not all; method: immunoSEQ multiplex PCR. V and J calls and clone size come straight from that table; D and trimming were deduced from the DNA. The sample has roughly 400,000 clones, 85% to 90% seen once. Assignments of participants to cohorts depended upon their own reported clinical history. Resolution of symptoms, clearance, or two negative PCRs was present in recovered Cohort 3 donors.

Material: PBMCs or T cells enriched from blood (not recorded which). This clonotype was obtained from a young man who had recovered from COVID-19. The gene calls are TRBV28 and TRBJ1-5, with D maybe TRBD1 (6 bases). The CDR3 coding sequence is TGTGCCAGCAGTTTATGGGGCAGGGGCGATCAGCCCCAGCATTTT. Translating gives CASSLWGRGDQPQHF.